The clone carrying this T cell receptor beta chain has more than one count but fewer than ten. The table came from immunoSEQ multiplex PCR; TCRdb's copy has only in-frame clones and leaves some out. The profile shows about 130,000 clones, about four fifths of them singletons. The data derive from a study of blood T cell repertoires in COVID-19. Study information: The United States, Italy and Spain were the sources of the acute and convalescent COVID-19 samples.

Participant age was roughly 18 to 95 years, and participants resided in 20 to 30 US areas. In Cohort 3, a recovered donor had either two negative PCRs, clearance, or symptom resolution. Germline V CDR1 and CDR2: LNHDA, SQIVND (reference sequence). The germline V and J ends were trimmed by 3 bases and 5 bases, with 14 bases remaining between them. This CDR3 has 15 residues. The chain combines TRBV19 with TRBJ2-1; D gene uncertain. The clonotype was recovered from a man in his fifties who had recovered from COVID-19. Source material: PBMCs or T cells enriched from blood (not recorded which). The CDR3 is CASSITGGGDNEQFF. CDR3 in DNA: TGTGCCAGTAGTATTACTGGTGGCGGAGACAATGAGCAGTTCTTC.